Each of the 3 T cell receptor beta chains below was sequenced from the same sample in a study of shared clonotypes between healthy human individuals. Sequencing was performed with immunoSEQ multiplex PCR; in TCRdb, only in-frame clones are kept and a portion is missing. Of a few hundred thousand clones listed, roughly 97% are singletons. The sequencing sample was made of naive CD4+ T cells sorted from blood. Subset here: CD45RA+ positively selected. All receptors derive from a woman between 25 and 40 years old in good health.

The chain recombines TRBV27 with TRBJ2-1, with 10 bases aligning to TRBD2. This CDR3 comprises 16 residues. The germline V gene has CDR1 MNHEY and CDR2 SMNVEV (reference sequence). The trim removed 6 bases at V and 5 bases at J, leaving 10 bases unmatched. CDR3 nucleotides: TGTGCCAGCAGACGGTTGCTAGCGGGAGCCAACAATGAGCAGTTCTTC. Encoded protein: CASRRLLAGANNEQFF.

The chain joins TRBV5-1 to TRBJ2-3; the match to TRBD2 covers 14 bases. The CDR3 has 17 amino acids. Germline assignment: CDR1 SGHRS and CDR2 YFSETQ. The trim removed 4 bases at V and 3 bases at J, leaving 7 bases unmatched. The CDR3 region has the DNA TGCGCCAGCAGCCCTGGGGGACTAGCGGGAGCAACAGATACGCAGTATTTT. Protein product: CASSPGGLAGATDTQYF.

The chain combines TRBV28 with TRBJ2-2, with 8 bases identical to TRBD2. J was trimmed by 8 bases and V by 3 bases; bases with no gene match: 20. Germline values: CDR1 MDHEN, CDR2 SYDVKM. The CDR3 runs to 19 residues. The CDR3 sequence is CASSFTKSGGGPLLGELFF. Written as DNA, the CDR3 is TGTGCCAGCAGTTTCACCAAAAGCGGGGGAGGGCCTCTGCTTGGGGAGCTGTTTTTT.